The 32 T cell receptor beta chains reported below all come from one sample, sequenced in a study of blood T cell repertoires in COVID-19. Generated by immunoSEQ multiplex PCR, the TCRdb table keeps only in-frame clones and is missing some. The sample lists fewer than 200,000 clones, roughly 76% occurring once. The specimen was peripheral blood. The source is a middle-aged woman with COVID-19, enrolled during active disease.

This clone was counted a few times. The chain recombines TRBV5-6 with TRBJ2-7; 12 nucleotides agree with TRBD2. Germline CDR1 is SGHDT and CDR2 is YYEEEE. J lost 3 bases, V lost 3 bases, and 1 base had no gene match. This CDR3 has 14 amino acids. CDR3 bases: TGTGCCAGCAGCTCGGGACTAGCGGGCTACGAGCAGTACTTC. The encoded protein is CASSSGLAGYEQYF.

This rearrangement joins TRBV29-1 to TRBJ2-7; 7 nucleotides agree with TRBD1. The CDR3 extends over 14 amino acids. Germline-derived CDR1 and CDR2 are SQVTM and ANQGSEA. Trimming at V came to 3 bases and at J to 7 bases, leaving 12 bases not matched to a gene. The CDR3 here is CSVDGKGASREQYF. As DNA, the CDR3 is TGCAGCGTTGATGGAAAGGGGGCGTCTCGTGAGCAGTACTTC.

CDR3 protein: CASSDGQGGYNEQFF. The CDR3 bases are TGCGCCAGCAGTGACGGGCAGGGTGGCTACAATGAGCAGTTCTTC. The chain has TRBV10-1 and TRBJ2-1, with D perhaps matching TRBD1 (5 bases). The CDR3 is made up of 15 amino acids. Trimming pared 3 bases from V and 3 bases from J, leaving 12 bases between. CDR1 WNHNN and CDR2 SYGVQD come from the germline V gene (reference sequence).

This clone has at least ten counts. The V and J genes are TRBV27 and TRBJ2-3; TRBD1 matches 7 bases. This CDR3 region has 14 residues. V lost 6 bases and J lost 5; bases outside the gene matches: 8. Germline CDR1 is MNHEY and CDR2 is SMNVEV (reference sequence). The CDR3 loop reads CASRIRQGGDTQYF. The DNA of the CDR3 is TGTGCCAGCAGGATACGACAGGGTGGAGATACGCAGTATTTT.

The chain is built from TRBV25-1 and TRBJ2-1; 8 bases align to TRBD2. The length of the CDR3 is 17 residues. The V gene's germline CDR1 is MGHDK and CDR2 SYGVNS. V was clipped by 2 bases and J by 6 bases; unmatched bases: 12. The CDR3 reads CASSEPPASGRGNEQFF. CDR3 coding DNA: TGTGCCAGCAGTGAACCCCCAGCTAGCGGGCGAGGCAATGAGCAGTTCTTC.

The V call is TRBV28, the J call TRBJ2-7, with D possibly matching TRBD1 (5 bases). Trimming took off 4 bases at V and 2 bases at J, with 18 bases between the two ends. From germline, CDR1 is MDHEN and CDR2 SYDVKM. This CDR3 is built from 16 residues. The CDR3 here is CASSYGVDRRTYEQYF. In nucleotides, the CDR3 is TGTGCCAGCAGTTATGGTGTAGACAGACGGACCTACGAGCAGTACTTC. Full variable domain (remainder filled in from reference TRBV28 and TRBJ2-7): DVKVTQSSRYLVKRTGEKVFLECVQDMDHENMFWYRQDPGLGLRLIYFSYDVKMKEKGDIPEGYSVSREKKERFSLILESASTNQTSMYLCASSYGVDRRTYEQYFGPGTRLTVT.

V is TRBV2 and J is TRBJ2-6; TRBD1 aligns across 9 bases. The junction had 8 bases not matched to a gene; V was cut back by 11 bases and J by 0 bases. The length of the CDR3 is 16 residues. The germline gives CDR1 SNHLY, CDR2 FYNNEI. Here the CDR3 reads CAGLGQGISGANVLTF. The CDR3 nucleotides read TGTGCCGGCCTGGGACAGGGAATCTCTGGGGCCAACGTCCTGACTTTC.

The chain recombines TRBV16 with TRBJ2-3; D is possibly TRBD1 (6 bases). V dropped 7 bases and J dropped 0 bases, with 14 bases sitting between them. This CDR3 contains 15 residues. Germline assignment: CDR1 KGHSY and CDR2 FQNENV. CDR3 sequence (DNA): TGTGCCAGCAAACCCCGGGACACGAGCACAGATACGCAGTATTTT. Its protein is CASKPRDTSTDTQYF.

The chain combines TRBV7-3 with TRBJ2-5; 10 bases are shared with TRBD1. Losses at the gene ends were 5 bases for V and 3 bases for J; bases not matched to a gene: 6. The length of the CDR3 is 15 residues. Germline V gene lookup returns CDR1 SGHTA and CDR2 FQGTGA. CDR3 nucleotides: TGTGCCAGCAGCCTGGCCGGGACAGGGGAAGAGACCCAGTACTTC. It codes for CASSLAGTGEETQYF.

This sequence joins TRBV7-2 and TRBJ2-1; D remains ambiguous. Germline V gene lookup returns CDR1 SGHTA and CDR2 FQGNSA. This CDR3 is 11 amino acids long. Trimming shortened V by 7 bases and J by 4 bases, and 5 bases separated the two germline ends. The CDR3 spells CASTFYNEQFF. The DNA for the CDR3 is TGTGCCAGCACTTTTTACAATGAGCAGTTCTTC.

The chain links TRBV7-9 to TRBJ2-7, with TRBD2 matching 7 bases. Germline V lookup: CDR1 SEHNR, CDR2 FQNEAQ (reference sequence). The CDR3 consists of 12 residues. With V trimmed by 11 bases and J by 7 bases, 11 bases remained unmatched. The CDR3 sequence: CASGPGGWEQYV. CDR3 coding DNA: TGTGCCTCCGGACCGGGGGGTTGGGAGCAGTACGTC.

The genes are TRBV3-1 (or the pseudogene TRBV3-2) and TRBJ1-1, with unresolved D. Trimming took off 8 bases at V and 10 bases at J, with 20 bases between the two ends. The CDR3 length is 13 residues. Germline loops: CDR1 LGHDT, CDR2 YNNKEL (reference sequence). The CDR3 here is CASRGPGTPSAFF. The CDR3 DNA reads as TGTGCCAGCCGAGGGCCAGGCACCCCTTCAGCTTTCTTT.

This chain links TRBV7-8 with TRBJ1-2; no clear D gene. The length of the CDR3 is 12 residues. Trimming stripped 5 bases from V and 1 base from J, with 5 bases between. CDR1 is SGHVS, CDR2 FQNEAQ, per germline. The CDR3 spells CASSLNNYGYTF. CDR3 nucleotides: TGTGCCAGCAGCCTAAATAACTATGGCTACACCTTC.

The rearrangement joins TRBV19 to TRBJ2-5, with D possibly matching TRBD1 (6 bases). This CDR3 spans 13 amino acids. V gave up 4 bases and J gave up 2 bases, with 8 bases separating them. Germline CDR1 reads LNHDA; CDR2 reads SQIVND (reference sequence). CDR3 bases: TGTGCCAGTAGTACGGACAGACAAGAGACCCAGTACTTC. This gives the protein CASSTDRQETQYF.

This clone was seen just once. This sequence joins TRBV11-2 and TRBJ2-1; no reliable D call. There are 16 residues in the CDR3. Per germline, CDR1 SGHAT and CDR2 FQNNGV. V dropped 5 bases and J dropped 0 bases, with 14 bases sitting between them. Here the CDR3 reads CASSPLDPSSYNEQFF. Here the CDR3 DNA reads TGTGCCAGCAGCCCTCTAGACCCAAGCTCCTACAATGAGCAGTTCTTC.

The chain links TRBV7-8 to TRBJ2-2; TRBD1 matches at 7 bases. In germline, CDR1 is SGHVS, CDR2 FQNEAQ. V shed 5 bases and J 3 bases; nucleotides not matched to a gene: 3. The CDR3 consists of 14 residues. CDR3 protein: CASSPGQHTGELFF. Written as DNA, the CDR3 is TGTGCCAGCAGCCCGGGACAGCACACCGGGGAGCTGTTTTTT.

The chain combines TRBV5-4 with TRBJ2-5; D might be TRBD1 (6 bases). The CDR3 totals 13 residues. Germline values: CDR1 SGHNT, CDR2 YYREEE (reference sequence). With 3 bases removed from V and 3 bases from J, the gap between germline ends came to 9 bases. The CDR3 region is CASSSDRKETQYF. CDR3 DNA sequence: TGTGCCAGCAGCTCGGACAGAAAAGAGACCCAGTACTTC.

The chain couples TRBV24-1 to TRBJ2-1; possible D gene TRBD1, 5 bases. The CDR3 consists of 13 residues. V was trimmed by 3 bases and J by 5 bases, leaving 7 bases between them. Germline V gives CDR1 KGHDR, CDR2 SFDVKD. The CDR3 reads CATSDPDNNEQFF. The CDR3, as DNA: TGTGCCACCAGTGATCCGGACAACAATGAGCAGTTCTTC.

The chain couples TRBV30 to TRBJ1-1; D may be TRBD1 (5 bases). Germline CDR1 and CDR2: GTSNPN and SVGIG (reference sequence). The length of the CDR3 is 11 residues. V lost 5 bases, J lost 5 bases, and 9 bases lay in between. CDR3 nucleotide sequence: TGTGCCTGGGGGGCCGGGACTGAAGCTTTCTTT. It codes for CAWGAGTEAFF. The full variable domain, in which reference TRBV30 and TRBJ1-1 provide the parts outside the CDR3, is SQTIHQWPATLVQPVGSPLSLECTVEGTSNPNLYWYRQAAGRGLQLLFYSVGIGQISSEVPQNLSASRPQDRQFILSSKKLLLSDSGFYLCAWGAGTEAFFGQGTRLTVV.

The chain recombines TRBV28 with TRBJ2-3; the D gene is possibly TRBD2 (6 bases). Germline lookup yields CDR1 MDHEN and CDR2 SYDVKM. V was shortened by 2 bases and J by 2 bases, with 8 bases between the two germline ends. The CDR3 consists of 14 residues. The CDR3 nucleotides read TGTGCCAGCAGTTTAATAGCGGACACAGATACGCAGTATTTT. This sequence encodes CASSLIADTDTQYF.

The chain is built from TRBV9 and TRBJ1-1, with 8 positions matching TRBD1. V gave up 3 bases and J gave up 4 bases; unmatched junction bases: 8. The CDR3 runs 15 residues. Germline V gene sequence: CDR1 SGDLS, CDR2 YYNGEE. CDR3 coding DNA: TGTGCCAGCAGCGCGGGACAGGAGGCTTTCACTGAAGCTTTCTTT. Translation gives CASSAGQEAFTEAFF. Supplemented by reference TRBV9 and TRBJ1-1, the full variable domain reads DSGVTQTPKHLITATGQRVTLRCSPRSGDLSVYWYQQSLDQGLQFLIQYYNGEERAKGNILERFSAQQFPDLHSELNLSSLELGDSALYFCASSAGQEAFTEAFFGQGTRLTVV.

This clone has only one observation. The chain couples TRBV7-2 to TRBJ2-5; D is perhaps TRBD2 (5 bases). The CDR3 consists of 14 residues. The germline CDR1 and CDR2 sequences are SGHTA and FQGNSA. Trimming stripped 3 bases from V and 5 bases from J, with 13 bases between. CDR3 in DNA: TGTGCCAGCAGCTTCGGGCCGCGGGCGGAGACCCAGTACTTC. Protein product: CASSFGPRAETQYF.

This clone was detected only once. This chain joins TRBV30 and TRBJ1-2; TRBD1 aligns across 8 bases. The junction had 10 bases not matched to a gene; V was cut back by 2 bases and J by 8 bases. The CDR3 contains 14 residues. Germline lookup yields CDR1 GTSNPN and CDR2 SVGIG (reference sequence). Here the CDR3 reads CAWSLQQGVGGYTF. The CDR3 DNA follows: TGTGCCTGGAGTCTACAACAGGGGGTTGGAGGCTACACCTTC.

The chain has TRBV6-5 and TRBJ2-5; D unclear. The CDR3 totals 14 residues. The V gene's germline CDR1 is MNHEY and CDR2 SVGAGI. V lost 5 bases to trimming and J lost 2 bases, with 12 bases between them. For the CDR3, the DNA is TGTGCCAGCAGTCCTTTTGTATCTCAAGAGACCCAGTACTTC. Amino acids: CASSPFVSQETQYF.

The chain joins TRBV7-2 to TRBJ1-1; TRBD1 might be the D (5 bases). The CDR3 spans 16 residues. Germline V gene lookup returns CDR1 SGHTA and CDR2 FQGNSA. V lost 2 bases and J 4 bases, leaving 17 bases between the germline ends. The CDR3 DNA reads TGTGCCAGCAGCTTATACTCGACAGCGATAGCCACTGAAGCTTTCTTT. This encodes CASSLYSTAIATEAFF.

The sample holds many counts of this clone. V and J are TRBV3-1 (or the pseudogene TRBV3-2) and TRBJ1-1; D might be TRBD1 (6 bases). Germline CDR1 LGHDT, CDR2 YNNKEL (reference sequence). The CDR3 has 14 residues. V lost 4 bases to trimming and J lost 11 bases, with 20 bases between them. In nucleotides, the CDR3 is TGTGCCAGCAGCCGTAAGAGGGTAGGGGGGGAGGCTTTCTTT. It is translated as CASSRKRVGGEAFF.

This clone was counted at least ten times. The CDR3 DNA is TGTGCCAGCAGGCTACAGGGTGAGCAGTACTTC. This codes for CASRLQGEQYF. The chain employs TRBV27 and TRBJ2-7; weak D call: TRBD1 (6 bases). The germline V gene has CDR1 MNHEY and CDR2 SMNVEV (reference sequence). V was pared by 6 bases and J by 7 bases, with 10 bases between. The CDR3 extends over 11 amino acids.

The genes are TRBV28 and TRBJ2-3, with 10 bases lining up with TRBD2. J was trimmed by 4 bases and V by 8 bases; bases with no gene match: 9. The CDR3 sequence is 15 residues long. CDR1 and CDR2 (germline): MDHEN, SYDVKM. Here the CDR3 DNA reads TGTGCCAGCTGGAGCCCTAGCGGGAGTCCAGATACGCAGTATTTT. Its translation: CASWSPSGSPDTQYF.

The rearrangement uses TRBV25-1 and TRBJ1-1; 7 bases agree with TRBD1. CDR3 size: 15 residues. V gave up 4 bases and J gave up 0 bases; unmatched junction bases: 5. CDR1 is MGHDK and CDR2 is SYGVNS in the germline V gene. CDR3 sequence reads: CASSARTGMNTEAFF. In DNA, the CDR3 is TGTGCCAGCAGTGCACGGACAGGTATGAACACTGAAGCTTTCTTT.

V usage is TRBV9 and J usage is TRBJ2-5; 8 bases agree with TRBD2. This CDR3 comprises 14 residues. V shed 0 bases and J 5 bases; nucleotides not matched to a gene: 3. CDR1 and CDR2 from the germline V gene are SGDLS and YYNGEE. The CDR3 nucleotides read TGTGCCAGCAGCGTAGGAGCGGGAGACGAGACCCAGTACTTC. Its translation is CASSVGAGDETQYF.

This sequence joins TRBV27 and TRBJ1-5, with D tentatively TRBD1 (6 bases). Germline CDR1 is MNHEY and CDR2 is SMNVEV (reference sequence). The CDR3 contains 16 residues. Trimming cost V 4 bases and J 2 bases, with 15 bases left between them. This chain's CDR3 is CASSSLQGMGNQPQHF. In DNA, the CDR3 is TGTGCCAGCAGTTCGTTACAGGGAATGGGCAATCAGCCCCAGCATTTT.

The chain joins TRBV6-2 or TRBV6-3 to TRBJ1-2; tentative D call: TRBD1 (5 bases). This CDR3 has 15 amino acids. V was trimmed by 2 bases and J by 0 bases, leaving 10 bases between them. Germline values: CDR1 MNHEY, CDR2 SVGEGT. Written as DNA, the CDR3 is TGTGCCAGCAGTTACGGGGCGGCCACTAACTATGGCTACACCTTC. It specifies CASSYGAATNYGYTF.